This TCR beta chain originates from a study of identical twins. Study-wide findings and caveats: High-abundance cord blood beta clonotypes had fewer insertions; memory repertoires showed none. For out-of-frame beta sequences, excess twin sharing was weaker. Its conclusions, products of cross-sectional statistical analysis, did not come from following the same donors.

Regarding this clonotype: Its antigen is currently unknown.

Each CDR3 protein is one row after TCRdb ran MiXCR on the 5' RACE reads. The profile covers 450,000 or so distinct CDR3 sequences, with roughly 13% appearing a single time and approximately 1% taken by the ten largest. The V gene's germline CDR1 is SGHNT and CDR2 YYREEE (reference sequence). This CDR3 comprises 15 residues. V was pared by 4 bases and J by 8 bases, with 19 bases between. These data are also associated with another study on yellow fever vaccine responses in identical twins.

The chain carries TRBV5-4 and TRBJ2-1; D is perhaps TRBD2 (6 bases). This sequence originates from a woman aged 18-30 years in good health. The sequenced material came from CD4+ T cells sorted from blood. CDR3 region: CASSARLVGSHEQFF. CDR3 DNA sequence: TGTGCCAGCAGCGCCCGACTAGTAGGGTCCCATGAGCAGTTCTTC.